This T cell receptor beta chain was found in a study of T cells after yellow fever vaccination. The CDR3 totals 15 residues. Germline lookup yields CDR1 MNHEY and CDR2 SVGAGI. V lost 4 bases to trimming and J lost 1 base, with 13 bases between them. Study conclusions and caveats: Subsequent booster samples again held most clones from primary vaccination (96% CD4, about 85% CD8). A small share of clonotypes appeared in both CD4 and CD8 compartments. Within FACS-sorted repertoires, abundant clonotypes contaminating from the bulk population could be present.

This clonotype was found a few times. As yet, its antigen is unknown. Universal primer sites and UMIs were introduced during 5'RACE template-switching synthesis of TCR cDNA. TCRdb recomputed calls from the 5' RACE reads with MiXCR, one row per CDR3 protein. The data hold 200,000 to 300,000 distinct CDR3 sequences, with 10% to 15% observed a single time. The chain is built from TRBV6-5 and TRBJ2-5; tentatively, D is TRBD2 (6 bases). Sequencing was performed on CD4+ T cells sorted from PBMCs, taken 45 days after the yellow fever booster vaccination. This TCR was sampled from a man aged 25-45 years who received the YFV17D yellow fever vaccine. The CDR3 nucleotides read TGTGCCAGCAGTTGGTCTGGGAGGCCCCAAGAGACCCAGTACTTC. Protein: CASSWSGRPQETQYF.